The 7 T cell receptor beta chains reported below all come from one sample, sequenced in a study of shared clonotypes between healthy human individuals (dated by TCRdb to between 2020 and 2021). Library method: the immunoSEQ multiplex PCR assay. The immuneACCESS repertoire file appears here via TCRdb, limited to in-frame rearrangements. These files lack a portion of the clones; in checked studies, under half of the deficit traces to unresolved V genes, and the cause of the others is not known. For this sample there are approximately 2.4 million clones; about 94% appear just once. The top ten hold roughly 0.13% of the sample. The sample consisted of naive CD4+ T cells sorted from blood. Interpreted using the paper, the cell subset or site label stands for: CD45RA+ positively selected. The source of these receptors is a man younger than 35 in good health.

V is TRBV2 and J is TRBJ1-1, with D possibly TRBD1 on 5 matching bases. Germline CDR1 and CDR2: SNHLY and FYNNEI. CDR3 length equals 14 residues. The V end was cut by 9 bases, the J end by 0 bases, with 14 bases between. CDR3 protein: CASLTDRLNTEAFF. The CDR3 bases are TGTGCCAGTCTGACCGACAGACTGAACACTGAAGCTTTCTTT.

CDR3 amino acids: CASSPTTGGRNTIYF. The DNA of the CDR3 is TGTGCCAGCAGCCCCACGACAGGGGGAAGGAACACCATATATTTT. The rearrangement joins TRBV7-2 to TRBJ1-3; 9 nucleotides line up with TRBD1. Per the germline V gene, CDR1 is SGHTA and CDR2 is FQGNSA. Trimming removed 5 bases from V and 7 bases from J; junction bases left unmatched: 9. CDR3 length equals 15 residues. Full variable domain (remainder filled in from reference TRBV7-2 and TRBJ1-3): GAGVSQSPSNKVTEKGKDVELRCDPISGHTALYWYRQSLGQGLEFLIYFQGNSAPDKSGLPSDRFSAERTGGSVSTLTIQRTQQEDSAVYLCASSPTTGGRNTIYFGEGSWLTVV.

This rearrangement joins TRBV18 to TRBJ2-2; D is unresolved. Trimming stripped 2 bases from V and 8 bases from J, with 12 bases between. Looked up from germline, CDR1 is KGHSH and CDR2 is LQKENI. CDR3 length equals 14 residues. The CDR3 protein is CASSPADIPGELFF. The CDR3 DNA is TGTGCCAGCTCACCAGCAGACATCCCTGGGGAGCTGTTTTTT.

The chain uses TRBV28 and TRBJ1-2; D may be TRBD1 (5 bases). The CDR3 spans 11 residues. Trimming left V 8 bases short and J 6 bases short, with 10 bases between. Germline V CDR1 and CDR2: MDHEN, SYDVKM. CDR3 residues: CASSGWDGYTF. Written as DNA, the CDR3 is TGTGCCAGCTCAGGGTGGGATGGCTACACCTTC.

J is TRBJ2-5 and V is TRBV7-2; 9 nucleotides align to TRBD2. Trimming removed 2 bases from V and 7 bases from J; junction bases left unmatched: 11. CDR3 size: 16 residues. Germline V gene lookup returns CDR1 SGHTA and CDR2 FQGNSA. The CDR3 spells CASSLPLGTSLGTQYF. In DNA, the CDR3 is TGTGCCAGCAGCTTACCCCTCGGGACTAGCCTGGGGACCCAGTACTTC. The full variable domain, completed using reference TRBV7-2 and TRBJ2-5, is GAGVSQSPSNKVTEKGKDVELRCDPISGHTALYWYRQSLGQGLEFLIYFQGNSAPDKSGLPSDRFSAERTGGSVSTLTIQRTQQEDSAVYLCASSLPLGTSLGTQYFGPGTRLLVL.

V gene TRBV9 combines with J gene TRBJ1-1, with D possibly TRBD1 on 5 matching bases. Deletions cut 4 bases from V and 5 bases from J, with 12 bases between. Germline CDR1 and CDR2: SGDLS and YYNGEE. The CDR3 has 13 amino acids. The CDR3 spells CASSKTWGTEAFF. The CDR3 DNA is TGTGCCAGCAGCAAGACCTGGGGGACTGAAGCTTTCTTT.

In nucleotides, the CDR3 is TGTGCCAGCAGCAAAGGGGGGTCCCAGAGGGAGACCCAGTACTTC. It yields the protein CASSKGGSQRETQYF. The V call is TRBV21-1, the J call TRBJ2-5. TRBV21-1 is a known pseudogene. CDR3 length equals 15 residues.